Sequencing of this T cell receptor beta chain was carried out in a study of CXCR3-negative and CXCR3-positive naive CD8 T cells. Findings and caveats of the study: CXCR3-positive naive cells carried more hydrophobic TRB CDR3s than CXCR3-negative naive cells did.

The germline CDR1 and CDR2 sequences are SGHRS and YFSETQ. This CDR3 has 13 amino acids. Each TRB cDNA library was prepared by 5' RACE (with UMI labels). TCRdb re-called the 5' RACE reads, yielding one record per CDR3 amino acid sequence without DNA. In total, the table holds around 5,400 distinct CDR3 sequences. This clonotype is medium-sized by frequency. Its target is unknown. This clonotype was sampled from a human donor in good health. Some clones in this sample may be carry-over from other donors' samples. The sample taken for sequencing was naive CXCR3+ CD8+ T cells from blood. Sample subset: CD45RO-CCR7+CD27+CD95- naive CD8+ T cells expressing CXCR3 (TNR3+). V is TRBV5-1 and J is TRBJ1-1. The CDR3 sequence: CASSLDTMAEAFF. Supplemented by reference TRBV5-1 and TRBJ1-1, the full variable domain reads KAGVTQTPRYLIKTRGQQVTLSCSPISGHRSVSWYQQTPGQGLQFLFEYFSETQRNKGNFPGRFSGRQFSNSRSEMNVSTLELGDSALYLCASSLDTMAEAFFGQGTRLTVV.